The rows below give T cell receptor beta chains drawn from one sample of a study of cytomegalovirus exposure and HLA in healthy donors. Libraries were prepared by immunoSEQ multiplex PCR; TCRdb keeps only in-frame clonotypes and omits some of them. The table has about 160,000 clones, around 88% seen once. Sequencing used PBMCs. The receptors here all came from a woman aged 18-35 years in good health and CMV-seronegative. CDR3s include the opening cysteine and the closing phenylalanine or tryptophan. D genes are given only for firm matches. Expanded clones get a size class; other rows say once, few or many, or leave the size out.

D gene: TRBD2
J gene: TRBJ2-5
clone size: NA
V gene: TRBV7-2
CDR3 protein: CASSLGLAGGRGETQYF
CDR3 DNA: TGTGCCAGCAGCTTGGGGCTAGCGGGGGGTCGGGGAGAGACCCAGTACTTC

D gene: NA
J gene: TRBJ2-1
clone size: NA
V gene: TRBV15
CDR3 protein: CATSRDLPREGGQFF
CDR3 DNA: TGTGCCACCAGCAGAGATCTCCCAAGGGAGGGGGGGCAGTTCTTC

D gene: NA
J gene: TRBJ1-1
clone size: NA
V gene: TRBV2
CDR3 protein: CATTISVTEAFF
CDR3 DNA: TGTGCCACCACTATCTCTGTCACTGAAGCTTTCTTT

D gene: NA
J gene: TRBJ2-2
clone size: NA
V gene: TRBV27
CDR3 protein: CASSLSDRGTGELFF
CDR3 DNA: TGTGCCAGCAGTCTAAGCGATAGGGGGACCGGGGAGCTGTTTTTT

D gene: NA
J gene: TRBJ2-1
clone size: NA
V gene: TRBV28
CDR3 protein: CASSLGSRDVPEQFF
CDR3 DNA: TGTGCCAGCAGTTTAGGGAGTAGAGACGTACCCGAGCAGTTCTTC

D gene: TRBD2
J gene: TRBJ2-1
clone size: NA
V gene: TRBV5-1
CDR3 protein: CASSLASIVVSGGLKEQFF
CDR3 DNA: TGCGCCAGCAGCTTGGCCTCTATAGTTGTTAGCGGGGGCTTGAAGGAGCAGTTCTTC

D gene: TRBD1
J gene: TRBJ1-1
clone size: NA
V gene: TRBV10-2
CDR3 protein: CASGGQGNTEAFF
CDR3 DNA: TGCGCCAGCGGGGGACAGGGGAACACTGAAGCTTTCTTT

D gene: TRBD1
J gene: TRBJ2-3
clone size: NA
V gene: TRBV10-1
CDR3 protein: CASSEGDRGTQYF
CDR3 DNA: TGCGCCAGCAGTGAGGGGGACAGGGGGACGCAGTATTTT

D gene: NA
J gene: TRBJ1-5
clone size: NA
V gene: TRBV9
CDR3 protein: CASSTLGGRRSNQPQHF
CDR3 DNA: TGTGCCAGCAGCACCCTCGGAGGGAGAAGGAGCAATCAGCCCCAGCATTTT

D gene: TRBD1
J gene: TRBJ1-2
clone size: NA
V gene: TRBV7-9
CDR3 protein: CASSFFDRADYGYTF
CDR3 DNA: TGTGCCAGCAGCTTCTTTGACAGGGCGGACTATGGCTACACCTTC

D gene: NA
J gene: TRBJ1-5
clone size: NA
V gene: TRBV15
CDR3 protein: CATSSRGGQGNNQPQHF
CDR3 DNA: TGTGCCACCAGCAGCCGCGGGGGCCAGGGAAATAATCAGCCCCAGCATTTT

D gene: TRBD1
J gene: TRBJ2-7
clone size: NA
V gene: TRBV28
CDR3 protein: CASSAPGTGNYNEQYF
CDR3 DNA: TGTGCCAGCAGTGCCCCTGGGACAGGGAATTACAACGAGCAGTACTTC

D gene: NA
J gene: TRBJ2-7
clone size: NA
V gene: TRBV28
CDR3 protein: CASSLGGSTYEQYF
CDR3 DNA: TGTGCCAGCAGTTTGGGTGGGAGTACCTACGAGCAGTACTTC

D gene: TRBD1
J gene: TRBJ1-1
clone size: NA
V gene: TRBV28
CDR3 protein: CASSPNRQGNTEAFF
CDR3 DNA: TGTGCCAGCAGTCCTAACCGACAGGGAAACACTGAAGCTTTCTTT

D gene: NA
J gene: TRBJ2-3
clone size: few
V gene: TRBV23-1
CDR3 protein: CASRQADTQYF
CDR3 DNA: TGCGCCAGCCGGCAGGCAGATACGCAGTATTTT

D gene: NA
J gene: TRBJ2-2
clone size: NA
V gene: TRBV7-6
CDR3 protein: CASSTLRGNTGELFF
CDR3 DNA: TGTGCCAGCAGCACGCTCAGGGGAAACACCGGGGAGCTGTTTTTT

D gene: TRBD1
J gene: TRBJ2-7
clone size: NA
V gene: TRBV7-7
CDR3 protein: CASSFPGQGPYEQYF
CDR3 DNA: TGTGCCAGCAGCTTCCCGGGACAGGGCCCCTACGAGCAGTACTTC

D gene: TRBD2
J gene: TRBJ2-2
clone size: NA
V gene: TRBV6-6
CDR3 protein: CASRLDRTSELFF
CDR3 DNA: TGTGCCAGCAGACTCGATAGGACTAGCGAGCTGTTTTTT

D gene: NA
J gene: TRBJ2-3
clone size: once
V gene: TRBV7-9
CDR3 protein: CASNPLAGDTQYF
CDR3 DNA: TGTGCCAGCAACCCCCTCGCGGGAGATACGCAGTATTTT

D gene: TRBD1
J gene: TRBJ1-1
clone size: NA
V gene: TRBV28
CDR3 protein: CASSSAGTGNTEAFF
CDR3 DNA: TGTGCCAGCAGTTCCGCCGGGACAGGAAACACTGAAGCTTTCTTT

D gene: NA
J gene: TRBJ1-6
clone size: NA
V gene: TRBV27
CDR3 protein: CASSLQVSETVNSPLHF
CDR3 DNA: TGTGCCAGCAGTTTACAAGTATCCGAGACAGTTAATTCACCCCTCCACTTT

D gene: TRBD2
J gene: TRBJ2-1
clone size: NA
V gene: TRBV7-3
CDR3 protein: CASSLADRAGGHEQFF
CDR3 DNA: TGTGCCAGCAGCTTAGCGGACAGAGCGGGAGGGCATGAGCAGTTCTTC

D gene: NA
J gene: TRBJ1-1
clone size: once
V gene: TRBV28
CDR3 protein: CASRLSGTEAFF
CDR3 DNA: TGTGCCAGCAGGCTTTCAGGCACTGAAGCTTTCTTT

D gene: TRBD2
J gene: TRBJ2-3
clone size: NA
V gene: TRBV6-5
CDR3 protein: CASSYSGLAGISTQYF
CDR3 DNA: TGTGCCAGCAGTTACTCTGGGCTAGCGGGAATAAGTACGCAGTATTTT

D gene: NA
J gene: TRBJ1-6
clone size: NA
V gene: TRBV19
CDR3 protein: CASSQPAGISFNSPLHF
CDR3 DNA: TGTGCCAGTAGCCAACCGGCGGGGATCAGCTTTAATTCACCCCTCCACTTT

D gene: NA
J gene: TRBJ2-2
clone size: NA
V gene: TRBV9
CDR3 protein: CASNGGNTGELFF
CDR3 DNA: TGTGCCAGCAACGGGGGGAACACCGGGGAGCTGTTTTTT

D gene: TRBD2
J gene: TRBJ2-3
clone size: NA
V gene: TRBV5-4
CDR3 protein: CASSSPLRGGKDTQYF
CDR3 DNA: TGTGCCAGCAGCTCCCCCTTACGGGGGGGCAAAGATACGCAGTATTTT

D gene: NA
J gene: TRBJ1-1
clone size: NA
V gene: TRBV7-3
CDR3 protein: CASSLRGNTEAFF
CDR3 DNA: TGTGCCAGCAGCCTCAGGGGGAACACTGAAGCTTTCTTT

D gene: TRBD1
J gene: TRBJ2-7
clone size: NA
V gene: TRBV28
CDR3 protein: CASSPGTGKNEQYF
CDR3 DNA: TGTGCCAGCAGTCCCGGGACAGGGAAGAACGAGCAGTACTTC

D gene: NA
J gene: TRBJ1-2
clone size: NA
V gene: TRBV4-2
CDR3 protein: CASSPLPVGYVGYTF
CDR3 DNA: TGTGCCAGCAGCCCCCTCCCGGTGGGCTACGTCGGCTACACCTTC

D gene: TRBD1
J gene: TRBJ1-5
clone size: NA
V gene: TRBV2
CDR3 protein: CASRGTGQTVEPQHF
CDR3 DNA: TGTGCCAGCAGGGGGACAGGCCAGACTGTGGAGCCCCAGCATTTT

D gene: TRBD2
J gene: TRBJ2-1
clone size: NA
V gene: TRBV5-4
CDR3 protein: CASRSGLAGSNEQFF
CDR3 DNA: TGTGCCAGCAGGTCGGGACTAGCGGGATCAAATGAGCAGTTCTTC

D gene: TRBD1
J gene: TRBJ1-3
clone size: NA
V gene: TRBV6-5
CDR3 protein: CASSYRQGKGDTIYF
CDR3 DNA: TGTGCCAGCAGTTATAGACAGGGGAAAGGAGACACCATATATTTT

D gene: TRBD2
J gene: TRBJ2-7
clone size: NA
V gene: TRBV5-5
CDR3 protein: CASSRAGARDEQYF
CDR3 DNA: TGTGCCAGCAGCCGGGCGGGAGCAAGGGACGAGCAGTACTTC

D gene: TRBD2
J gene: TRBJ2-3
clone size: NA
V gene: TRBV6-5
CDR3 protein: CASSYTSGNTQYF
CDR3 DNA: TGTGCCAGCAGTTATACTAGCGGCAATACGCAGTATTTT

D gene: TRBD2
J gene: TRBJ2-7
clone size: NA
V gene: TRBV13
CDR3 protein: CASSELAGGFEQYF
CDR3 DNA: TGTGCCAGCAGCGAACTAGCGGGGGGTTTCGAGCAGTACTTC

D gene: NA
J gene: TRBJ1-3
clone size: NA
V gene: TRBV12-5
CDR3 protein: CASGLVLFDRAGNTIYF
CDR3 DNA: TGTGCTAGTGGTTTGGTACTTTTTGACAGAGCGGGAAACACCATATATTTT

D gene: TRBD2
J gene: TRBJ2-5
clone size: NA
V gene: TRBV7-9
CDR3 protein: CASSSAGGQETQYF
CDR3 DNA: TGTGCCAGCAGCTCTGCGGGGGGGCAAGAGACCCAGTACTTC

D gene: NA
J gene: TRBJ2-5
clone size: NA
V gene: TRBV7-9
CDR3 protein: CASSLDIGTQYF
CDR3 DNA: TGTGCCAGCAGCCTGGACATTGGGACCCAGTACTTC

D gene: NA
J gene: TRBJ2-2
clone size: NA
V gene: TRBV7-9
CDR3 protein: CASSLSSASNIGELFF
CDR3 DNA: TGTGCCAGCAGCTTGAGTAGCGCTTCGAACATCGGGGAGCTGTTTTTT

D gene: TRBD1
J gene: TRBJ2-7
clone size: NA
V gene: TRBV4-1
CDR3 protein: CASSQVGTGTYEQYF
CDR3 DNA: TGCGCCAGCAGCCAAGTGGGGACAGGGACCTACGAGCAGTACTTC

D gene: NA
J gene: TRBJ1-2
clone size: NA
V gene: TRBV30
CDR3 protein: CAWSQVFNYGYTF
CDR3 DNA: TGTGCCTGGAGTCAGGTTTTTAACTATGGCTACACCTTC

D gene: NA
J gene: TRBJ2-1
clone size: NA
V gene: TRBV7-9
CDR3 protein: CSSSLVYQTVSYNEQFF
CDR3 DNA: TGTTCCAGCAGCTTAGTTTATCAGACAGTCTCCTACAATGAGCAGTTCTTC

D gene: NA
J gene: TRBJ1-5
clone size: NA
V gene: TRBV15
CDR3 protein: CATSSEPTGISPQHF
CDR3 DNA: TGTGCCACCAGCAGTGAACCGACAGGAATCTCGCCCCAGCATTTT

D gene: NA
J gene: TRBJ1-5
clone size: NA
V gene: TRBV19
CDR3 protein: CASSAGMGNQPQHF
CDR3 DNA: TGTGCCAGTAGTGCAGGGATGGGGAATCAGCCCCAGCATTTT

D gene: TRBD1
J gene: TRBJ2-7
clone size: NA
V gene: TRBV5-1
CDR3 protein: CASSLVLRGQGSEQYF
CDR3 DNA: TGCGCCAGCAGCTTAGTTTTACGGGGACAGGGAAGCGAGCAGTACTTC

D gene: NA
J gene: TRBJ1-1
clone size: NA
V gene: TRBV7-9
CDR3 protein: CASSPGAEAFF
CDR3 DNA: TGTGCCAGCAGCCCCGGGGCTGAAGCTTTCTTT

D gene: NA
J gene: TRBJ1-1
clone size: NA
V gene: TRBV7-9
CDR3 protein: CSSSLGSGAGNTEAFF
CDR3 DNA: TGTTCCAGCAGCTTAGGGTCAGGGGCCGGGAACACTGAAGCTTTCTTT

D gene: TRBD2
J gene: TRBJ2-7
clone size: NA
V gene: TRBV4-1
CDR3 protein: CASSVAGLEYEQYF
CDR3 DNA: TGCGCCAGCAGTGTAGCGGGTTTGGAGTACGAGCAGTACTTC

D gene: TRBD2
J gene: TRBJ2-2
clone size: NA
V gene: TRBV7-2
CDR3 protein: CASSAGGSQGGELFF
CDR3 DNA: TGTGCCAGCAGCGCGGGAGGCAGCCAAGGCGGGGAGCTGTTTTTT

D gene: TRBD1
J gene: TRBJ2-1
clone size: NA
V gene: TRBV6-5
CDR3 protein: CATSGQLNAQFF
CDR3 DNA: TGTGCCACCTCGGGACAGTTGAATGCGCAGTTCTTC

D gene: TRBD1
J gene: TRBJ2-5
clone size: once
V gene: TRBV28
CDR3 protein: CASRFGQGQETQYF
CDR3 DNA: TGTGCCAGCAGATTCGGACAGGGCCAAGAGACCCAGTACTTC

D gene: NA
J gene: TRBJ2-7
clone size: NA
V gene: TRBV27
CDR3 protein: CASSLRPLAEVYEQYF
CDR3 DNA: TGTGCCAGCAGTTTAAGACCCCTAGCAGAAGTCTACGAGCAGTACTTC

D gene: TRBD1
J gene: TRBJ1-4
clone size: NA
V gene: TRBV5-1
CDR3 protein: CASSSTGTGDEKLFF
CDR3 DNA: TGCGCCAGCAGTTCAACCGGGACAGGGGATGAAAAACTGTTTTTT

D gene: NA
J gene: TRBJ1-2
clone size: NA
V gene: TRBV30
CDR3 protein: CAWISGGAGGYTF
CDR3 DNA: TGTGCCTGGATCTCGGGAGGGGCGGGGGGCTACACCTTC

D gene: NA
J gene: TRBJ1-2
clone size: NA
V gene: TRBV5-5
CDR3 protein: CASSLAPLSVSYGYTF
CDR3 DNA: TGTGCCAGCAGCTTGGCCCCTCTTTCAGTGTCCTATGGCTACACCTTC

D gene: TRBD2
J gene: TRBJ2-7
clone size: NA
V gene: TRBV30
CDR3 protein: CGGGRPRRHEQYF
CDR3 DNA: TGTGGGGGGGGTCGTCCCCGACGACACGAGCAGTACTTC